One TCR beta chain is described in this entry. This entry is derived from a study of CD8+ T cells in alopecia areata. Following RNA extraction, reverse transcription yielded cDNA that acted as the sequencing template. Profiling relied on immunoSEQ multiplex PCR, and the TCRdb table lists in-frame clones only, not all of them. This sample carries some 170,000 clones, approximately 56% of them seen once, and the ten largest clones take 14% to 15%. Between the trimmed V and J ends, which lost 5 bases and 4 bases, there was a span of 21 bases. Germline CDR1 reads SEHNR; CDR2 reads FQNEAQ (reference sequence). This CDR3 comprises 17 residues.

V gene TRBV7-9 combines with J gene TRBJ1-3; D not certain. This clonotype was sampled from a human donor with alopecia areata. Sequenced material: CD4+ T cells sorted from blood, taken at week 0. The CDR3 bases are TGTGCCAGCAGCCTCCCCTCTGGCACCCCAGGAGGAAACACCATATATTTT. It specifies CASSLPSGTPGGNTIYF.